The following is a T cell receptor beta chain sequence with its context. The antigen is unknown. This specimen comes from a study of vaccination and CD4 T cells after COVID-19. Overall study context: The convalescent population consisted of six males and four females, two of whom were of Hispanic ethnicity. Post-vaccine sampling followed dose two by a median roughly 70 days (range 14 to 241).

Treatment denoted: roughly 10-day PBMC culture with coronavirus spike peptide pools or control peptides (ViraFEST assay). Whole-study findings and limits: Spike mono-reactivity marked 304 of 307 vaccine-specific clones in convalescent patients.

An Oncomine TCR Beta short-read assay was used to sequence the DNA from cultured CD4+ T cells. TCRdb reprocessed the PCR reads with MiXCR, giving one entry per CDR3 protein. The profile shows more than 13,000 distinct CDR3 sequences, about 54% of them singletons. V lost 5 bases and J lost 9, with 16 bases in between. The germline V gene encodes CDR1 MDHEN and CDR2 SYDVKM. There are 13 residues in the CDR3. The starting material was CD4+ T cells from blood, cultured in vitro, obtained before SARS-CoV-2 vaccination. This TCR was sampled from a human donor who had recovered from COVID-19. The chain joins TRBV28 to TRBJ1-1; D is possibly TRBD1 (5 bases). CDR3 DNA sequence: TGTGCCAGCAGTCTCAATGGGCGGGGGAAAGCTTTCTTT. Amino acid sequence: CASSLNGRGKAFF.